A single sample is the source of the 21 T cell receptor beta chains below, sequenced in a study of T-cell reconstitution after alpha-beta-depleted transplantation in children. Unique molecular identifiers were incorporated when the TCRbeta library was constructed. MiXCR, applied by TCRdb to the PCR reads, yields one record per CDR3 protein. Here the sample spans 500,000 or so distinct CDR3 sequences, 30% to 35% being singletons. The input for sequencing was PBMCs from the stem cell graft donor, taken from the stem cell graft. These receptors were collected from a human donor who donated a stem cell graft to a child with aplastic anemia.

A few counts support this clonotype. The chain couples TRBV7-2 to TRBJ2-5; D call uncertain. The CDR3 length is 13 residues. Trimming took 6 bases from V and 4 from J, leaving 12 bases between them. Germline V gives CDR1 SGHTA, CDR2 FQGNSA. As DNA, the CDR3 is TGTGCCAGCAGTCTAGGTGTAGGAGAGACCCAGTACTTC. The encoded protein is CASSLGVGETQYF.

This clonotype showed up just a few times. The chain couples TRBV20-1 to TRBJ1-4; D is perhaps TRBD1 (5 bases). This CDR3 comprises 11 residues. CDR1 and CDR2 (germline): DFQATT, SNEGSKA (reference sequence). The V end lost 6 bases, the J end lost 9 bases, and 11 bases lay between the germline ends. The CDR3 coding sequence is TGCAGTGCCGTAGGGGCGAAAAAACTGTTTTTT. It yields the protein CSAVGAKKLFF.

The chain joins TRBV20-1 to TRBJ2-3; no clear D gene. Trimming removed 0 bases at V and 1 base at J, with 11 bases between. Germline CDR1 DFQATT, CDR2 SNEGSKA (reference sequence). This CDR3 comprises 15 residues. CDR3 region: CSARDLGKGTDTQYF. The CDR3 DNA is TGCAGTGCTAGAGATTTAGGGAAAGGCACAGATACGCAGTATTTT.

The V gene is TRBV18, the J gene TRBJ2-5; D is uncertain. V lost 3 bases and J 2 bases, leaving 13 bases between the germline ends. This CDR3 contains 15 residues. The V gene's germline CDR1 is KGHSH and CDR2 LQKENI. The CDR3 DNA reads TGTGCCAGCTCACCGGATAAGACCAATCAAGAGACCCAGTACTTC. Its protein product is CASSPDKTNQETQYF.

The gene calls are TRBV5-1 and TRBJ2-2; 7 nucleotides align to TRBD2. Germline CDR1 SGHRS, CDR2 YFSETQ. The CDR3 is made up of 14 amino acids. V shed 9 bases and J 7 bases; nucleotides not matched to a gene: 12. The CDR3 here is CATSSGTKGGELFF. The CDR3 DNA is TGCGCCACCAGTTCCGGGACTAAGGGCGGGGAGCTGTTTTTT.

V usage is TRBV12-3 or TRBV12-4 and J usage is TRBJ2-1, with 7 bases identical to TRBD2. This CDR3 has 16 residues. With 6 bases clipped from V and 1 base from J, the junction kept 9 bases outside the gene matches. DNA for the CDR3: TGTGCCAGCAGCCTCTCTAGCGGTCTATCCTACAATGAGCAGTTCTTC. Translation: CASSLSSGLSYNEQFF.

This clonotype was detected a few times. V is TRBV12-3 or TRBV12-4 and J is TRBJ1-1; the D gene is possibly TRBD1 (5 bases). The length of the CDR3 is 14 residues. Trimming took off 1 base at V and 6 bases at J, with 12 bases between the two ends. The CDR3, as DNA: TGTGCCAGCAGTTTAGTCGAGTGGGGCGCTGAAGCTTTCTTT. Its protein product is CASSLVEWGAEAFF.

The chain couples TRBV6-5 to TRBJ2-7, with D maybe TRBD2 (5 bases). Per germline, CDR1 MNHEY and CDR2 SVGAGI. The CDR3 extends over 10 amino acids. V was trimmed by 11 bases and J by 7 bases, leaving 12 bases between them. The CDR3 DNA reads TGTGCCCGTCCCCCGGGGGAGCAGTACGTC. As protein: CARPPGEQYV.

This clonotype has a handful of counts. CDR3 region: CASSYDRVTFGEQYV. The CDR3 DNA follows: TGTGCCAGCAGTTACGACAGGGTGACCTTTGGTGAGCAGTACGTC. V usage is TRBV6-5 and J usage is TRBJ2-7; the match to TRBD1 covers 7 bases. CDR1 is MNHEY, CDR2 SVGAGI, per germline. The CDR3 extends over 15 amino acids. After removal of 2 bases from V and 7 bases from J, the junction contained 11 bases not matched to a gene.

This clonotype has just a few counts. The chain recombines TRBV7-2 with TRBJ2-3, with TRBD2 identical over 8 bases. The V segment lost 4 bases and the J segment 2 bases; nucleotides outside the gene matches: 8. CDR3 length equals 16 residues. The germline V gene has CDR1 SGHTA and CDR2 FQGNSA. The CDR3 coding sequence is TGTGCCAGCAGCTCAAGCGGGAGTAGGACCACAGATACGCAGTATTTT. Its protein is CASSSSGSRTTDTQYF.

The J gene is TRBJ2-1, the V gene TRBV5-1; a weak D match, TRBD2 (5 bases). Deletions cut 3 bases from V and 1 base from J, with 8 bases between. Looked up from germline, CDR1 is SGHRS and CDR2 is YFSETQ. The CDR3 totals 14 residues. CDR3 protein: CASSSDLSYNEQFF. In DNA form, the CDR3 reads TGCGCCAGCAGCTCGGACTTGTCCTACAATGAGCAGTTCTTC.

This clonotype was seen only a few times. The J gene is TRBJ2-1, the V gene TRBV28, with D perhaps TRBD1 (6 bases). Germline V lookup: CDR1 MDHEN, CDR2 SYDVKM. The CDR3 totals 15 residues. Trimming left V 6 bases short and J 9 bases short, with 21 bases between. CDR3 protein: CASSKPAGAIGEQFF. The CDR3 region has the DNA TGTGCCAGCAGCAAGCCGGCAGGGGCGATAGGTGAGCAGTTCTTC.

The chain carries TRBV12-3 or TRBV12-4 and TRBJ2-1; D is unresolved. The CDR3 is made up of 11 amino acids. V lost 7 bases and J lost 13, with 14 bases in between. CDR3 sequence: CASTLERHQFF. The DNA of the CDR3 is TGTGCCAGCACCCTTGAGAGGCACCAGTTCTTC.

This clonotype showed up just a few times. CDR3 coding DNA: TGTGCCAGCAGCTTGTGGAGTGGGGGCTACACCTTC. This translates into CASSLWSGGYTF. The J gene is TRBJ1-2, the V gene TRBV5-5; no reliable D call. In germline, CDR1 is SGHKS, CDR2 YYEKEE (reference sequence). This CDR3 region has 12 residues. V was clipped by 1 base and J by 8 bases, with 9 bases between them.

The gene calls are TRBV3-1 and TRBJ2-1, with TRBD2 identical over 10 bases. Germline CDR1 and CDR2: LGHDT and YNNKEL (reference sequence). CDR3 length: 16 amino acids. V was clipped by 4 bases and J by 7 bases; unmatched bases: 10. The CDR3 DNA follows: TGTGCCAGCAGCCCGCATCAGGGACTAGCGTATAATGAGCAGTTCTTC. Encoded protein: CASSPHQGLAYNEQFF.

V is TRBV12-3 or TRBV12-4 and J is TRBJ1-2; D ambiguous. V was shortened by 3 bases and J by 5 bases, with 10 bases between the two germline ends. There are 13 residues in the CDR3. The CDR3 sequence: CASSFQVGYGYTF. CDR3 bases: TGTGCCAGCAGTTTCCAGGTCGGGTATGGCTACACCTTC.

This clonotype has a count of ten or more. The rearrangement joins TRBV5-1 to TRBJ1-2; D is ambiguous. The germline gives CDR1 SGHRS, CDR2 YFSETQ. V shed 0 bases and J shed 7 bases, with 13 bases lying between them. There are 14 residues in the CDR3. The CDR3 protein is CASSLAQADRGYTF. The CDR3 coding sequence is TGCGCCAGCAGCTTGGCCCAGGCGGATCGTGGCTACACCTTC.

The rearrangement uses TRBV1 and TRBJ2-2; TRBD2, the table's D call, was not compared with the DNA. TRBV1 is assigned pseudogene status. CDR3 length: 17 amino acids. The CDR3 spells CTSSQCALACNGGELFF. CDR3 DNA: TGCACCAGCAGCCAATGCGCACTAGCTTGCAATGGCGGGGAGCTGTTTTTT.

The chain has TRBV5-1 and TRBJ2-1; TRBD2 aligns across 10 bases. With 6 bases clipped from V and 9 bases from J, the junction kept 12 bases outside the gene matches. Germline-derived CDR1 and CDR2 are SGHRS and YFSETQ. This CDR3 region has 15 residues. The CDR3 loop is CASTLNLSGRSEQFF. In DNA, the CDR3 is TGCGCCAGCACCCTCAACCTTAGCGGGAGGAGTGAGCAGTTCTTC.

The CDR3 reads CASRQGAGNTIYF. The CDR3 bases are TGTGCCAGCAGACAGGGGGCCGGAAACACCATATATTTT. The genes are TRBV12-3 or TRBV12-4 and TRBJ1-3; 9 nucleotides align to TRBD1. The CDR3 is 13 amino acids. Germline trimming cut 6 bases from V and 4 bases from J; bases unmatched to any gene: 1.

The chain links TRBV30 to TRBJ1-5; TRBD1 aligns across 8 bases. Germline CDR1 GTSNPN, CDR2 SVGIG (reference sequence). The CDR3 contains 15 residues. With 5 bases clipped from V and 2 bases from J, the junction kept 8 bases outside the gene matches. The CDR3 here is CAWETQGAGNQPQHF. CDR3 bases: TGTGCCTGGGAAACTCAGGGGGCGGGCAATCAGCCCCAGCATTTT.